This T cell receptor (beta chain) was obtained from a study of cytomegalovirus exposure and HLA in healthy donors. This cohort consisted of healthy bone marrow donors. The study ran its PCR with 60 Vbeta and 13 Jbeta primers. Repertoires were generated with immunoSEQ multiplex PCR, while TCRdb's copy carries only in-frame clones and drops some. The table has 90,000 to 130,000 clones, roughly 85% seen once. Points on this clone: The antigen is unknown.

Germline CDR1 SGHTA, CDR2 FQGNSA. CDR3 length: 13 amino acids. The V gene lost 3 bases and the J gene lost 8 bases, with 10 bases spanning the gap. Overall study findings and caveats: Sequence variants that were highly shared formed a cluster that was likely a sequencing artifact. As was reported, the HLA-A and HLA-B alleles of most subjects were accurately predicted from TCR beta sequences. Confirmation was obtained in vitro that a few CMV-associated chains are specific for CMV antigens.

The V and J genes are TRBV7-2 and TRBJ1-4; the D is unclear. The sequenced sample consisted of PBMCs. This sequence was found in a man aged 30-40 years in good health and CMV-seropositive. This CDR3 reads CASSFRREEKLFF. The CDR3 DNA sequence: TGTGCCAGCAGCTTTAGGAGGGAGGAAAAACTGTTTTTT.